The 22 T cell receptor beta chains given below trace back to one sample, sequenced in a study of regulatory T cells in long-lasting Graves disease. The time point is: newly diagnosed GD, antithyroid drugs for less than 3 months. The authors made the TCR library using RNA they extracted from PBMCs. Arm-PCR of CDR3 regions with iRepertoire HTBI primers generated TCR beta libraries. TCRdb independently ran MiXCR on the multiplex PCR reads; one entry per CDR3 protein. The table lists 400,000 to 500,000 distinct CDR3 sequences, about a sixth of them singletons. The same sample was also used in a study of T cells in Graves' hyperthyroidism and ophthalmopathy.

The material was peripheral blood mononuclear cells (PBMCs), obtained at new diagnosis, from a patient treated with antithyroid drugs. The source is a woman between 18 and 29 years old with Graves disease.

This clonotype was seen at least ten times. The rearrangement uses TRBV12-3 or TRBV12-4 and TRBJ1-1; maybe TRBD1 (5 bases). V was trimmed by 3 bases and J by 3 bases, leaving 11 bases between them. This CDR3 spans 14 amino acids. The CDR3, as DNA: TGTGCCAGCAGTTTTAAGGGGTCTTACACTGAAGCTTTCTTT. It yields the protein CASSFKGSYTEAFF.

This clonotype appeared many times. The chain recombines TRBV6-5 with TRBJ2-1; D possibly matches TRBD1 or TRBD2 (5 bases each). Germline values: CDR1 MNHEY, CDR2 SVGAGI. The CDR3 extends over 14 amino acids. V gave up 0 bases and J gave up 3 bases, with 6 bases separating them. CDR3: CASSYSGRYNEQFF. DNA for the CDR3: TGTGCCAGCAGTTACTCGGGACGCTACAATGAGCAGTTCTTC.

The chain combines TRBV6-2 or TRBV6-3 with TRBJ2-1; 8 bases align to TRBD1. V was clipped by 5 bases and J by 6 bases; unmatched bases: 12. Germline lookup yields CDR1 MNHEY and CDR2 SVGEGT. This CDR3 spans 16 amino acids. CDR3 in amino acids: CASSSPDRGLSNEQFF. As DNA, the CDR3 is TGTGCCAGCAGTAGCCCAGACAGGGGCCTTTCCAATGAGCAGTTCTTC.

This clonotype was seen ten or more times. V and J are TRBV28 and TRBJ1-1; TRBD1 aligns across 9 bases. CDR1 is MDHEN and CDR2 is SYDVKM in the germline V gene. The CDR3 contains 16 residues. The trim removed 5 bases at V and 5 bases at J, leaving 12 bases unmatched. CDR3 bases: TGTGCCAGCAGTCGGACAGGGGTCTGGTTAGGGACTGAAGCTTTCTTT. Translated, it gives CASSRTGVWLGTEAFF.

Many counts were recorded for this clonotype. The chain has TRBV11-2 and TRBJ2-7, with 10 bases matching TRBD2. CDR3 size: 17 residues. Germline V gene sequence: CDR1 SGHAT, CDR2 FQNNGV. V shed 2 bases and J 2 bases; nucleotides not matched to a gene: 9. CDR3 sequence: CASSLPVGLAGAYEQYF. The CDR3 nucleotides are TGTGCCAGCAGCTTACCCGTAGGGCTAGCGGGAGCCTACGAGCAGTACTTC.

This clonotype was seen a few times. V is TRBV25-1 and J is TRBJ1-2; D gene uncertain. The ends were cut back, 3 bases at V and 6 bases at J, with 17 bases in the middle. The CDR3 contains 15 residues. CDR1 is MGHDK and CDR2 is SYGVNS in the germline V gene. CDR3 sequence: CASSDFSGRSDGYTF. CDR3 DNA: TGTGCCAGCAGTGACTTTAGCGGGCGCTCGGATGGCTACACCTTC.

The chain carries TRBV6-1 and TRBJ2-4, with D perhaps matching TRBD1 or TRBD2 (5 bases each). There are 16 residues in the CDR3. Looked up from germline, CDR1 is MNHNS and CDR2 is SASEGT. V gave up 5 bases and J gave up 0 bases, with 14 bases separating them. The CDR3 bases are TGTGCCAGCAGTCCGCGAGGGGAGCGAGCCAAAAACATTCAGTACTTC. The encoded protein is CASSPRGERAKNIQYF.

This clonotype has a count of ten or more. CDR3 sequence reads: CASSPQTSSYNEQFF. The CDR3 coding sequence is TGCGCCAGCAGCCCTCAGACTAGCAGTTACAATGAGCAGTTCTTC. The chain carries TRBV5-1 and TRBJ2-1, with 7 bases fitting TRBD2. CDR3 size: 15 residues. Germline-derived CDR1 and CDR2 are SGHRS and YFSETQ. V trimming: 4 bases; J trimming: 4 bases; junction bases outside the gene matches: 8.

This clonotype appeared a few times. One junction end does not reproduce the germline sequence, and a read error may be involved. This chain joins TRBV7-9 and TRBJ2-7, with D perhaps matching TRBD1 or TRBD2 (5 bases each). The CDR3 sequence is 17 residues long. CDR1 and CDR2 (germline): SEHNR, FQNEAQ (reference sequence). The CDR3 bases are TGCGCCAGCAGCCAGGGAGTGGGTCTAGCAGATTCCTACGAGCAGTACTTC. This sequence encodes CASSQGVGLADSYEQYF.

This clonotype has just a few counts. The gene calls are TRBV13 and TRBJ2-3; TRBD2 might be the D (6 bases). Trimming removed 0 bases at V and 4 bases at J, with 11 bases between. Germline CDR1 is PRHDT and CDR2 is FYEKMQ (reference sequence). CDR3 length equals 15 residues. The CDR3 is CASSLGPGGADTQYF. The CDR3 coding sequence is TGTGCCAGCAGCTTAGGGCCTGGAGGGGCAGATACGCAGTATTTT.

This clonotype was observed many times. The genes are TRBV28 and TRBJ2-7; 9 nucleotides match TRBD1. The CDR3 is made up of 16 amino acids. Germline CDR1 MDHEN, CDR2 SYDVKM. Trimming cost V 6 bases and J 5 bases; bases outside gene matches: 14. The DNA for the CDR3 is TGTGCCAGCAGGCCCCTACCGGGACAGGGAGTCCACGAGCAGTACTTC. This encodes CASRPLPGQGVHEQYF. Using reference TRBV28 and TRBJ2-7 for the parts outside the CDR3, the full variable domain is DVKVTQSSRYLVKRTGEKVFLECVQDMDHENMFWYRQDPGLGLRLIYFSYDVKMKEKGDIPEGYSVSREKKERFSLILESASTNQTSMYLCASRPLPGQGVHEQYFGPGTRLTVT.

The rearrangement joins TRBV5-1 to TRBJ2-1; TRBD2 matches 8 bases. The junction had 9 bases not matched to a gene; V was cut back by 5 bases and J by 8 bases. In germline, CDR1 is SGHRS, CDR2 YFSETQ. CDR3 length equals 14 residues. The CDR3 loop is CASRQSGSHDEQFF. The CDR3 DNA follows: TGCGCCAGCAGGCAAAGCGGGAGTCACGATGAGCAGTTCTTC.

Many counts were recorded for this clonotype. This chain joins TRBV2 and TRBJ2-1; the D gene is possibly TRBD2 (5 bases). Per the germline V gene, CDR1 is SNHLY and CDR2 is FYNNEI. The ends were cut back, 4 bases at V and 15 bases at J, with 19 bases in the middle. This CDR3 is 13 amino acids long. CDR3 coding DNA: TGTGCCAGCAGTGTTCTGGGGTCTAGCTGGGGGTTCTTC. It yields the protein CASSVLGSSWGFF.

The rearrangement uses TRBV28 and TRBJ2-7; TRBD2 matches 7 bases. The ends lost 5 bases at V and 4 bases at J; junction bases unmatched: 17. The CDR3 loop spans 17 amino acids. Germline CDR1 reads MDHEN; CDR2 reads SYDVKM. CDR3 amino acids: CASSLYARTRFLYEQYF. In DNA form, the CDR3 reads TGTGCCAGCAGTCTATACGCTAGGACTAGATTTTTGTACGAGCAGTACTTC.

J is TRBJ2-1 and V is TRBV20-1; the match to TRBD2 covers 7 bases. CDR3 length equals 18 residues. CDR1 DFQATT and CDR2 SNEGSKA come from the germline V gene (reference sequence). J lost 8 bases, V lost 1 base, and 20 bases had no gene match. The CDR3 DNA reads TGCAGTGCTAGAGCGCGGGGGTCGGGGCGGAAGCCATGGGATGAGCAGTTCTTC. This gives the protein CSARARGSGRKPWDEQFF.

The CDR3 spells CASSEGSYEQYF. In nucleotides, the CDR3 is TGCGCCAGCAGTGAGGGATCCTACGAGCAGTACTTC. The chain recombines TRBV10-1 with TRBJ2-7; D uncertain. V lost 2 bases to trimming and J lost 1 base, with 3 bases between them. The CDR3 sequence is 12 residues long. In germline, CDR1 is WNHNN, CDR2 SYGVQD (reference sequence).

Of note for this clonotype: A far larger clone lies a single base away; this is likely a read error. The chain recombines TRBV11-2 with TRBJ2-7, with D possibly TRBD2 on 6 matching bases. The germline CDR1 and CDR2 sequences are SGHAT and FQNNGV. The CDR3 runs to 16 residues. V lost 5 bases, J lost 7 bases, and 24 bases lay in between. The CDR3 spells CASSPGGSGSYNEQYF. CDR3 sequence (DNA): TGTGCCAGCAGCCCTGGAGGGAGTGGATCCTACAATGAGCAGTACTTC.

This clonotype has at least ten counts. This sequence joins TRBV11-2 and TRBJ2-1, with no clear D. The germline V and J ends were trimmed by 8 bases and 0 bases, with 11 bases remaining between them. Germline CDR1 and CDR2: SGHAT and FQNNGV. The CDR3 is made up of 14 amino acids. In DNA form, the CDR3 reads TGTGCCAGCGAGGTGTCTCGCTCCTACAATGAGCAGTTCTTC. Its protein product is CASEVSRSYNEQFF.

This clonotype appeared once. The rearrangement links TRBV12-3 or TRBV12-4 to TRBJ2-7, with no clear D. This CDR3 has 11 amino acids. V lost 2 bases and J 6 bases, leaving 5 bases between the germline ends. CDR3 bases: TGTGCCAGCAGTTTAAATGGCGAGCAGTACTTC. Protein product: CASSLNGEQYF.

This clonotype was seen more than once but under ten times. The chain joins TRBV12-3 or TRBV12-4 to TRBJ2-1, with TRBD2 identical over 10 bases. The CDR3 runs to 17 residues. The trim removed 5 bases at V and 3 bases at J, leaving 10 bases unmatched. In nucleotides, the CDR3 is TGTGCCAGCAGTGCCCCCGGGACTAGCGAATTCTACAATGAGCAGTTCTTC. The encoded protein is CASSAPGTSEFYNEQFF.

Many counts were recorded for this clonotype. The chain uses TRBV6-1 and TRBJ1-5; 10 nucleotides agree with TRBD1. Germline CDR1 reads MNHNS; CDR2 reads SASEGT. The CDR3 has 15 amino acids. The ends lost 7 bases at V and 4 bases at J; junction bases unmatched: 7. CDR3 bases: TGTGCCAGCAACCCAGACAGGGGGCTGAATCAGCCCCAGCATTTT. Its protein product is CASNPDRGLNQPQHF.

This clonotype was seen repeatedly, ten times or more. The chain joins TRBV12-5 to TRBJ1-2; TRBD1 matches at 10 bases. Germline CDR1 and CDR2: LGHNT and FRNRAP. After removal of 7 bases from V and 6 bases from J, the junction contained 17 bases not matched to a gene. The CDR3 runs to 17 residues. The CDR3 bases are TGTGCTAGTGCCACACCCGGCCCCCTCGGGACAGGGGATGGCTACACCTTC. It yields the protein CASATPGPLGTGDGYTF.